The 4 T cell receptor beta chains in this list originate from one sample, sequenced in a study of cytomegalovirus exposure and HLA in healthy donors. PCR employed 60 Vbeta and 13 Jbeta primers. TCRdb keeps only in-frame clones here, not all; method: immunoSEQ multiplex PCR. The sample records approximately 160,000 clones, 60% to 80% being singletons. Material: PBMCs. The receptors here all came from a male donor in good health and CMV-seronegative.

This chain connects TRBV11-3 to TRBJ1-2, with D uncertain. V was trimmed by 3 bases and J by 3 bases, leaving 5 bases between them. Looked up from germline, CDR1 is SGHNT and CDR2 is YENEEA. The CDR3 consists of 12 residues. CDR3 protein: CASSFRDYGYTF. The CDR3 region has the DNA TGTGCCAGCAGCTTCCGGGACTATGGCTACACCTTC. Based on the CDR3 plus reference TRBV11-3 and TRBJ1-2, the full variable domain is EAGVVQSPRYKIIEKKQPVAFWCNPISGHNTLYWYLQNLGQGPELLIRYENEEAVDDSQLPKDRFSAERLKGVDSTLKIQPAELGDSAVYLCASSFRDYGYTFGSGTRLTVV.

The chain has TRBV11-2 and TRBJ2-5, with D maybe TRBD2 (6 bases). Germline CDR1 is SGHAT and CDR2 is FQNNGV. Trimming removed 5 bases at V and 2 bases at J, with 15 bases between. The CDR3 runs to 15 residues. The CDR3 bases are TGTGCCAGCAGCCGGGTGGCGGGGCGACAAGAGACCCAGTACTTC. The encoded protein is CASSRVAGRQETQYF. Drawing the rest from reference TRBV11-2 and TRBJ2-5, the complete variable domain is EAGVAQSPRYKIIEKRQSVAFWCNPISGHATLYWYQQILGQGPKLLIQFQNNGVVDDSQLPKDRFSAERLKGVDSTLKIQPAKLEDSAVYLCASSRVAGRQETQYFGPGTRLLVL.

The chain combines TRBV30 with TRBJ1-1; D is ambiguous. Germline V gene lookup returns CDR1 GTSNPN and CDR2 SVGIG (reference sequence). The V end lost 0 bases, the J end lost 6 bases, and 11 bases lay between the germline ends. This CDR3 comprises 13 residues. The CDR3 protein is CAWSVTEGSEAFF. Written as DNA, the CDR3 is TGTGCCTGGAGTGTAACGGAGGGTTCTGAAGCTTTCTTT. Using reference TRBV30 and TRBJ1-1 for the parts outside the CDR3, the full variable domain is SQTIHQWPATLVQPVGSPLSLECTVEGTSNPNLYWYRQAAGRGLQLLFYSVGIGQISSEVPQNLSASRPQDRQFILSSKKLLLSDSGFYLCAWSVTEGSEAFFGQGTRLTVV.

The chain joins TRBV11-2 to TRBJ2-7; a possible D gene is TRBD2 (6 bases). In germline, CDR1 is SGHAT, CDR2 FQNNGV. Deletions cut 2 bases from V and 0 bases from J, with 11 bases between. The CDR3 is 15 amino acids. This CDR3 reads CASSLFRRDSYEQYF. As DNA, the CDR3 is TGTGCCAGCAGCTTATTTCGGCGGGACTCCTACGAGCAGTACTTC.